The T cell receptor (beta chain) under discussion was sequenced for a study of T cell repertoires in cytomegalovirus infection. Study-level results: Individuals carrying CMV plus the relevant HLA were identified by cumulative frequency of public TCR beta families.

TCRdb passed the reads through MiXCR, listing each CDR3 protein once. The sample lists roughly 990,000 distinct CDR3 sequences; approximately 30% were seen once. There are a few counts of this clonotype. Its target is unknown. The TCR sequence derives from a human donor in good health (CMV status not recorded). Some clones in this sample may be carry-over from other donors' samples. This specimen was cultured CD8+ T cells from PBMCs, taken from culture after CMV antigen stimulation.

CDR3 sequence (DNA): TGTGCCAGCAGTGATTCCATTAGCGGGGCGTCCTCCTCCTACAATGAGCAGTTCTTC. It encodes CASSDSISGASSSYNEQFF. The chain links TRBV2 to TRBJ2-1, with 8 bases lining up with TRBD2. This CDR3 region has 19 residues. Germline-derived CDR1 and CDR2 are SNHLY and FYNNEI. Trimming cost V 3 bases and J 0 bases; bases outside gene matches: 13.